This is a list of T cell receptor beta chains from one sample in a study of neoadjuvant anti-PD-1 for oral cavity cancer. The method was immunoSEQ multiplex PCR; TCRdb's version includes in-frame clones alone and lacks a portion of them. This sample yields 40,000 or so clones, of which about 36% are seen a single time; around 16% belongs to the top ten. This specimen consisted of tumor tissue, obtained after nivolumab (anti-PD-1) treatment. These receptors were taken from a person aged 40-85 years with oral cavity squamous cell carcinoma. CDR3s include the opening cysteine and the closing phenylalanine or tryptophan. D genes are given only for firm matches. Not all rows give a size; the values are once, few, many and, for expanded clones, a class.

>TRBJ1-1|TRBV20-1|many|-
TGCAGTGCTCCGGCAGGCCCTGAAGCTTTCTTT
CSAPAGPEAFF
>TRBJ1-5|TRBV19|-|-
TGTGCCAGTAGTATATACTCGGGCATACGGAATCAGCCCCAGCATTTT
CASSIYSGIRNQPQHF
>TRBJ2-2|TRBV7-2|few|TRBD2
TGTGCCAGCAGCTACCCTAGCGGGATAGGCACCGGGGAGCTGTTTTTT
CASSYPSGIGTGELFF
>TRBJ2-2|TRBV10-3|few|-
TGTGCCATCAGTGAGTCAGGGGGATCGAACACCGGGGAGCTGTTTTTT
CAISESGGSNTGELFF
>TRBJ1-5|TRBV2|-|-
TGTGCCAGCAGGGGGATCGGCAGAAAGAATCAGCCCCAGCATTTT
CASRGIGRKNQPQHF
>TRBJ2-2|TRBV4-1|-|TRBD1
TGCGCCAGCAGCTACGGACAGGGGGTAATCACCGGGGAGCTGTTTTTT
CASSYGQGVITGELFF
>TRBJ1-6|TRBV6-5|-|-
TGTGCCAGCAGTTACTCGAGAGGGGGTTCGTCACCCCTCCACTTT
CASSYSRGGSSPLHF
>TRBJ2-3|TRBV6-6|few|-
TGTGCCAGCAGTTACAGCTCCTTGGGGACGCAGTATTTT
CASSYSSLGTQYF
>TRBJ1-4|TRBV6-5|-|-
TGTGCCAGCAGTTACTCTGGCAGGGGTGATGAAAAACTGTTTTTT
CASSYSGRGDEKLFF
>TRBJ1-2|TRBV19|-|-
TGTGCCAGTAGTATGCAGGGAGGGAACTATGGCTACACCTTC
CASSMQGGNYGYTF
>TRBJ1-2|TRBV11-2|few|TRBD1
TGTGCCAGCAGTACGAACCGGGACAGGGCCTATGGCTACACCTTC
CASSTNRDRAYGYTF
>TRBJ2-1|TRBV7-9|-|-
TGTGCCAGCAGCTCCCCGGGACAACGTGAGCAGTTCTTC
CASSSPGQREQFF
>TRBJ2-7|TRBV5-4|once|TRBD1
TGTGCCAGCAGCTTTGGGACAGGGCCAGGCGAGCAGTACTTC
CASSFGTGPGEQYF
>TRBJ2-1|TRBV18|-|-
TGTGCCAGCTCACCACCATTCTCCGTCGGTCGTGAGCAGTTCTTC
CASSPPFSVGREQFF
>TRBJ2-2|TRBV9|few|-
TGTGCCAGCAGCGTGTGGGGAGATGCCGGGGAGCTGTTTTTT
CASSVWGDAGELFF
>TRBJ2-5|TRBV7-2|-|TRBD2
TGTGCCAGCAGCTTAGGTGCGGGGGTTAAGACCCAGTACTTC
CASSLGAGVKTQYF